This T cell receptor beta chain was retrieved from a study of CD8 T cells in ankylosing spondylitis. Whole-study results and caveats: CD8+ disease-linked clones were present at relatively low frequencies in blood. Matched ankylosing spondylitis synovial fluid reportedly contained a significantly enriched population of disease-linked clones.

A note on this clonotype: Antigen: not known.

Preparation of TCR beta libraries was done by quantitative 5'-RACE with molecular barcodes. MiXCR was run by TCRdb on the 5' RACE reads, yielding one entry per CDR3 protein. The sample lists around 280,000 distinct CDR3 sequences; 20% were seen once. V lost 6 bases, J lost 0 bases, and 17 bases lay in between. The length of the CDR3 is 16 residues. The germline gives CDR1 LNHNV, CDR2 YYDKDF (reference sequence). What was sequenced was blood, either unsorted or a sorted T cell fraction (not recorded which). The receptor's source is a male donor with ankylosing spondylitis or in good health (not recorded which). The chain recombines TRBV15 with TRBJ2-5, with D perhaps TRBD1 or TRBD2 (5 bases each). CDR3 DNA: TGTGCCACCAGTCCGGGACCGGAGATATACCAAGAGACCCAGTACTTC. Its translation: CATSPGPEIYQETQYF.